The 23 T cell receptor beta chains below all came from one sample that was sequenced in a study of T cell responses to AZD1222 COVID-19 vaccine. The table came from immunoSEQ multiplex PCR; TCRdb's copy has only in-frame clones and leaves some out. The table records about 210,000 clones, around 94% of them present only once. This specimen was peripheral blood, taken on day 0 of AZD1222 vaccination. These receptors were taken from an adult in good health.

The chain uses TRBV3-1 (or the pseudogene TRBV3-2) and TRBJ2-5; 7 bases fit TRBD1. With V trimmed by 4 bases and J by 1 base, 3 bases remained unmatched. Germline CDR1 and CDR2: LGHDT and YNNKEL (reference sequence). The CDR3 contains 14 residues. CDR3 amino acids: CASSRQGTQETQYF. Here the CDR3 DNA reads TGTGCCAGCAGCCGACAGGGAACCCAAGAGACCCAGTACTTC.

V and J are TRBV5-1 and TRBJ2-7; 8 bases match TRBD2. The J segment lost 2 bases and the V segment lost 5 bases, leaving 6 bases of the junction unmatched. The germline gives CDR1 SGHRS, CDR2 YFSETQ. This CDR3 contains 14 residues. CDR3 in amino acids: CASREQGLAYEQYF. CDR3 coding DNA: TGCGCCAGCAGGGAACAGGGACTAGCCTACGAGCAGTACTTC.

The chain carries TRBV2 and TRBJ1-1; D gene unclear. The V end was cut by 7 bases, the J end by 0 bases, with 12 bases between. The V gene's germline CDR1 is SNHLY and CDR2 FYNNEI. The CDR3 runs 14 residues. The CDR3 bases are TGTGCCAGCACCATCAGACGGTTGAACACTGAAGCTTTCTTT. Residues: CASTIRRLNTEAFF.

This clone was seen just once. This chain links TRBV12-3 or TRBV12-4 with TRBJ1-2, with a tentative D call TRBD1 (5 bases). The CDR3 is made up of 13 amino acids. V lost 5 bases to trimming and J lost 6 bases, with 13 bases between them. The CDR3 bases are TGTGCCAGCAGTCCCCTCCAGGGACATGGCTACACCTTC. Its protein is CASSPLQGHGYTF.

The genes are TRBV3-1 (or the pseudogene TRBV3-2) and TRBJ1-6; D gene unclear. This CDR3 is 12 amino acids long. Germline CDR1 and CDR2: LGHDT and YNNKEL (reference sequence). Deletions cut 2 bases from V and 10 bases from J, with 6 bases between. The DNA of the CDR3 is TGTGCCAGCAGCCAAAGGACCTCACCCCTCCACTTT. It is translated as CASSQRTSPLHF.

The rearrangement uses TRBV3-1 (or the pseudogene TRBV3-2) and TRBJ2-2; 7 bases agree with TRBD1. The length of the CDR3 is 16 residues. The germline V gene has CDR1 LGHDT and CDR2 YNNKEL (reference sequence). The ends lost 4 bases at V and 4 bases at J; junction bases unmatched: 9. The CDR3 is CASSLQTGMGTGELFF. In DNA, the CDR3 is TGTGCCAGCAGCCTCCAGACAGGGATGGGCACCGGGGAGCTGTTTTTT.

In its sample, this clone was seen once. The DNA of the CDR3 is TGTGCCAGCAGCACCCGGGGCGGGTTTACCGGGGAGCTGTTTTTT. The encoded protein is CASSTRGGFTGELFF. V is TRBV6-5 and J is TRBJ2-2; D may match TRBD1 or TRBD2 (5 bases each). The V gene lost 6 bases and the J gene lost 5 bases, with 16 bases spanning the gap. The CDR3 extends over 15 amino acids. Germline V gene data show CDR1 as MNHEY and CDR2 as SVGAGI.

V gene TRBV6-5 combines with J gene TRBJ1-3; D may be TRBD1 (5 bases). V was clipped by 5 bases and J by 4 bases, with 12 bases between them. Germline V lookup: CDR1 MNHEY, CDR2 SVGAGI. This CDR3 region has 14 residues. CDR3 bases: TGTGCCAGCAGTCCCCAGGGTACAGGAAACACCATATATTTT. Its translation: CASSPQGTGNTIYF.

This clone occurred a few times. The chain recombines TRBV27 with TRBJ2-7; 9 nucleotides match TRBD1. Germline V lookup: CDR1 MNHEY, CDR2 SMNVEV (reference sequence). There are 16 residues in the CDR3. The junction had 8 bases not matched to a gene; V was cut back by 5 bases and J by 0 bases. The CDR3 loop reads CASSKGTGLSSYEQYF. For the CDR3, the DNA is TGTGCCAGCAGTAAAGGGACAGGGTTATCCTCCTACGAGCAGTACTTC.

V usage is TRBV3-1 (or the pseudogene TRBV3-2) and J usage is TRBJ1-4; the match to TRBD1 covers 9 bases. CDR1 and CDR2 (germline): LGHDT, YNNKEL (reference sequence). V lost 2 bases, J lost 11 bases, and 12 bases stayed unmatched. The CDR3 loop spans 16 amino acids. The CDR3 DNA reads as TGTGCCAGCAGCCAACCCGGACAGGGGTTAGTTGGCAAACTGTTTTTT. Protein sequence: CASSQPGQGLVGKLFF.

V gene TRBV9 combines with J gene TRBJ1-5, with a weak D call TRBD1 (5 bases). The CDR3 contains 15 residues. CDR1 is SGDLS and CDR2 is YYNGEE in the germline V gene. V dropped 4 bases and J dropped 3 bases, with 14 bases sitting between them. The CDR3 DNA reads as TGTGCCAGCAGCCCCAACACGGGGACCAATCAGCCCCAGCATTTT. Translating it yields CASSPNTGTNQPQHF.

This clone was observed once. This rearrangement joins TRBV7-9 to TRBJ1-2, with D possibly TRBD1 on 5 matching bases. Germline V CDR1 and CDR2: SEHNR, FQNEAQ (reference sequence). Between the trimmed V and J ends, which lost 4 bases and 12 bases, there was a span of 27 bases. The CDR3 totals 16 residues. The DNA for the CDR3 is TGTGCCAGCAGCTATGACCTGGGGAACCGCCGTTCGGGGGACACCTTC. Translation: CASSYDLGNRRSGDTF.

This clone has a single count. This chain links TRBV9 with TRBJ1-2, with D unclear. Germline CDR1 and CDR2: SGDLS and YYNGEE. V lost 0 bases to trimming and J lost 8 bases, with 8 bases between them. This CDR3 is built from 12 residues. The CDR3 protein is CASSVVAEGYTF. For the CDR3, the DNA is TGTGCCAGCAGCGTAGTAGCGGAGGGCTACACCTTC.

V is TRBV5-1 and J is TRBJ1-1; D not certain. Trimming shortened V by 0 bases and J by 4 bases, and 13 bases separated the two germline ends. The V gene's germline CDR1 is SGHRS and CDR2 YFSETQ. The CDR3 is made up of 15 amino acids. Here the CDR3 reads CASSLGHSDGTEAFF. In DNA form, the CDR3 reads TGCGCCAGCAGCTTGGGGCACTCGGACGGCACTGAAGCTTTCTTT.

Here the CDR3 reads CASSFRPTGIGDGYTF. Here the CDR3 DNA reads TGTGCCAGCAGTTTTCGGCCAACAGGGATCGGGGATGGCTACACCTTC. The chain has TRBV6-5 and TRBJ1-2; D is perhaps TRBD1 (6 bases). The ends were cut back, 4 bases at V and 6 bases at J, with 21 bases in the middle. The CDR3 covers 16 residues. Germline CDR1 is MNHEY and CDR2 is SVGAGI.

The chain combines TRBV12-2 with TRBJ2-1; the table calls TRBD2, which could not be checked here. TRBV12-2 is described as a pseudogene. The CDR3 sequence is 17 residues long. The CDR3 DNA reads TGTGCCCTCCCTATTTGCGGGGACCTCCCAAGCTACAATGAGCAGTTCTTC. Translation gives CALPICGDLPSYNEQFF.

The chain has TRBV7-2 and TRBJ1-1, with TRBD1 matching 10 bases. J lost 0 bases, V lost 6 bases, and 1 base had no gene match. CDR3 length equals 14 residues. Germline CDR1 SGHTA, CDR2 FQGNSA. The CDR3 DNA reads as TGTGCCAGCAGGGGACAGGGGATGAACACTGAAGCTTTCTTT. This encodes CASRGQGMNTEAFF.

The genes are TRBV14 and TRBJ2-6, with D possibly TRBD1 on 6 matching bases. The germline V gene encodes CDR1 SGHDN and CDR2 FVKESK. V shed 4 bases and J shed 7 bases, with 11 bases lying between them. The length of the CDR3 is 14 residues. The CDR3 region is CASSPHRVANVLTF. Here the CDR3 DNA reads TGTGCCAGCAGCCCCCACAGGGTTGCCAACGTCCTGACTTTC.

The chain uses TRBV11-2 and TRBJ2-6; TRBD1 agrees at 8 bases. The V gene's germline CDR1 is SGHAT and CDR2 FQNNGV. V was pared by 5 bases and J by 11 bases, with 8 bases of the junction left unmatched. The CDR3 sequence is 14 residues long. The CDR3, as DNA: TGTGCCAGCAGCCAGCGGACAGGGCCTGACGTCCTGACTTTC. This encodes CASSQRTGPDVLTF.

The gene calls are TRBV6-5 and TRBJ1-1; D may be TRBD1 (6 bases). The germline CDR1 and CDR2 sequences are MNHEY and SVGAGI. Trimming shortened V by 6 bases and J by 0 bases, and 8 bases separated the two germline ends. CDR3 length equals 13 residues. CDR3 loop: CASRGHLNTEAFF. CDR3 bases: TGTGCCAGCAGGGGACACTTGAACACTGAAGCTTTCTTT.

The chain uses TRBV11-2 and TRBJ2-1, with D tentatively TRBD2 (5 bases). This CDR3 has 16 amino acids. In germline, CDR1 is SGHAT, CDR2 FQNNGV. V was pared by 6 bases and J by 5 bases, with 20 bases between. CDR3 protein: CASRLGFVGPNNEQFF. The CDR3 DNA follows: TGTGCCAGCAGACTAGGGTTTGTCGGGCCTAACAATGAGCAGTTCTTC. Combining the CDR3 with reference TRBV11-2 and TRBJ2-1 gives the whole variable domain EAGVAQSPRYKIIEKRQSVAFWCNPISGHATLYWYQQILGQGPKLLIQFQNNGVVDDSQLPKDRFSAERLKGVDSTLKIQPAKLEDSAVYLCASRLGFVGPNNEQFFGPGTRLTVL.

The V and J genes are TRBV5-6 and TRBJ1-6, with D uncertain. This CDR3 has 14 residues. Germline V CDR1 and CDR2: SGHDT, YYEEEE. The V end was cut by 5 bases, the J end by 0 bases, with 6 bases between. This CDR3 reads CASSRGSYNSPLHF. The CDR3 DNA reads TGTGCCAGCAGTCGGGGCTCCTATAATTCACCCCTCCACTTT.

The chain combines TRBV7-9 with TRBJ2-1; 9 nucleotides align to TRBD2. This CDR3 comprises 14 residues. Trimming cost V 5 bases and J 7 bases; bases outside gene matches: 6. Germline CDR1 reads SEHNR; CDR2 reads FQNEAQ (reference sequence). CDR3 amino acids: CASSPELAGNEQFF. The CDR3 nucleotides are TGTGCCAGCAGCCCCGAACTAGCGGGTAATGAGCAGTTCTTC.